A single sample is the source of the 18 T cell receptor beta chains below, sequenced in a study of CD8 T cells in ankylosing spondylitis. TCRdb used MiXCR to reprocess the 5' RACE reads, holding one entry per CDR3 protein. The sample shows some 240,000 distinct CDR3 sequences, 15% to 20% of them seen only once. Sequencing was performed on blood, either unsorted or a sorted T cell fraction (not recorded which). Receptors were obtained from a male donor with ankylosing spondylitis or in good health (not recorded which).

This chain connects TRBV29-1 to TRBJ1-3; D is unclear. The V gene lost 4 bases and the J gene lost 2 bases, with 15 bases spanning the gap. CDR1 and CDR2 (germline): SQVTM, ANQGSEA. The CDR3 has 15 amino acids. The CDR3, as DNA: TGCAGCGTTGCCCCATCGGGAGGCCCTGGAAACACCATATATTTT. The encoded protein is CSVAPSGGPGNTIYF. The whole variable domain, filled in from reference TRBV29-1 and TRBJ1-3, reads SAVISQKPSRDICQRGTSLTIQCQVDSQVTMMFWYRQQPGQSLTLIATANQGSEATYESGFVIDKFPISRPNLTFSTLTVSNMSPEDSSIYLCSVAPSGGPGNTIYFGEGSWLTVV.

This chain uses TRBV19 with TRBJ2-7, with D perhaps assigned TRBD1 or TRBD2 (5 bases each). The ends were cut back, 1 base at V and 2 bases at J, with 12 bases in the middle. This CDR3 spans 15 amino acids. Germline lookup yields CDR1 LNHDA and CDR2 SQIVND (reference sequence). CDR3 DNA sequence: TGTGCCAGTAGTATAGGTGGGGACGGACCCTACGAGCAGTACTTC. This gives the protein CASSIGGDGPYEQYF.

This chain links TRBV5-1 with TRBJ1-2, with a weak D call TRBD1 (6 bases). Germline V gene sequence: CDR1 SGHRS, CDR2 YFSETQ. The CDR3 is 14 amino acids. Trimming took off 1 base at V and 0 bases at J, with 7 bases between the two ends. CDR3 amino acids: CASSLNRANYGYTF. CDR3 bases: TGCGCCAGCAGCTTGAACAGGGCTAACTATGGCTACACCTTC.

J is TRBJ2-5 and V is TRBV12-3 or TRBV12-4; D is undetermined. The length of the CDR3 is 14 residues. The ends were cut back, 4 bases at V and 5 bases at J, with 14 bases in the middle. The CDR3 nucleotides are TGTGCCAGCAGTTCTCTCGGCCGATGGGAGACCCAGTACTTC. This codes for CASSSLGRWETQYF.

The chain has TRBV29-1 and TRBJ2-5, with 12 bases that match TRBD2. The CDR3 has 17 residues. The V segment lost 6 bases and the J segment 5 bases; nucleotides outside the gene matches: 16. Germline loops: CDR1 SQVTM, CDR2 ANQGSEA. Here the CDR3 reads CSVDGFTSGRNRETQYF. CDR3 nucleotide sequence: TGCAGCGTCGACGGGTTTACTAGCGGGAGGAACCGGGAGACCCAGTACTTC.

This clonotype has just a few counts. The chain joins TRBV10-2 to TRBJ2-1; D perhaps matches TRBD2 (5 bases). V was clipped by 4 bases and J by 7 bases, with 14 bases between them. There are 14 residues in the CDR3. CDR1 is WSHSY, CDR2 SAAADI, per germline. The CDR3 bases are TGCGCCAGCAGTGCTTCGGGGTCCGGGAATGAGCAGTTCTTC. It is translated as CASSASGSGNEQFF.

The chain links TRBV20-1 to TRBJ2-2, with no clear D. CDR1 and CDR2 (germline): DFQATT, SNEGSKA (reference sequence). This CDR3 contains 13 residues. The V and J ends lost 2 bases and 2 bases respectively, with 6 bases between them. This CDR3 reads CSARKLNTGELFF. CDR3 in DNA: TGCAGTGCTAGAAAACTCAACACCGGGGAGCTGTTTTTT.

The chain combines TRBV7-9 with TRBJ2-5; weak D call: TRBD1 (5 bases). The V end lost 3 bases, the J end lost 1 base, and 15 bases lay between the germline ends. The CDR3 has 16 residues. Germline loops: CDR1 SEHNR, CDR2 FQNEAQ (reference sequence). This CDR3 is CASSFPIHDSQETQYF. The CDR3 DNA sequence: TGTGCCAGCAGCTTTCCGATACACGACAGCCAAGAGACCCAGTACTTC.

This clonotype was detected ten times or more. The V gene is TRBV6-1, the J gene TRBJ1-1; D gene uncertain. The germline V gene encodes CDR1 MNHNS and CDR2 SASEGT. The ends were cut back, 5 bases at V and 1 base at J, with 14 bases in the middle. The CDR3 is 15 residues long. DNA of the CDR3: TGTGCCAGCAGTCCCTACCCAAGGGAGAACACTGAAGCTTTCTTT. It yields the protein CASSPYPRENTEAFF.

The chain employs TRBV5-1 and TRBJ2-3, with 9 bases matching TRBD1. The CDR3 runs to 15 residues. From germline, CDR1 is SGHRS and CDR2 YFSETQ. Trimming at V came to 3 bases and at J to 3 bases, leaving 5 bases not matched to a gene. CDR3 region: CASSYRDRETDTQYF. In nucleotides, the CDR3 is TGCGCCAGCAGCTACCGGGACAGGGAGACAGATACGCAGTATTTT.

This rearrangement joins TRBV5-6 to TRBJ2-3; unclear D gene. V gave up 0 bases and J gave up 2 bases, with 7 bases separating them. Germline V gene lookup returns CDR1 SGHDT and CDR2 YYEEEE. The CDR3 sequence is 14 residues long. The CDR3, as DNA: TGTGCCAGCAGCTTGGCGGACCTCACAGATACGCAGTATTTT. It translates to CASSLADLTDTQYF. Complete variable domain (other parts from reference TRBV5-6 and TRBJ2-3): DAGVTQSPTHLIKTRGQQVTLRCSPKSGHDTVSWYQQALGQGPQFIFQYYEEEERQRGNFPDRFSGHQFPNYSSELNVNALLLGDSALYLCASSLADLTDTQYFGPGTRLTVL.

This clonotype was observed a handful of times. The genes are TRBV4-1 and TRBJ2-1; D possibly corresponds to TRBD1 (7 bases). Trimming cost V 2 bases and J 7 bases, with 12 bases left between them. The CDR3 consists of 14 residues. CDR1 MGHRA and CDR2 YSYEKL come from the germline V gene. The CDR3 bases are TGCGCCAGCAGCCAAACAGGGGCGGGGAATGAGCAGTTCTTC. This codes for CASSQTGAGNEQFF.

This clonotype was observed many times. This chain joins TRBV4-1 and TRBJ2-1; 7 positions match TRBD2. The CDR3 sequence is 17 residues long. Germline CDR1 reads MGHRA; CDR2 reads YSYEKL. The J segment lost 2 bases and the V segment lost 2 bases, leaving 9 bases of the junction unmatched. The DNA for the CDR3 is TGCGCCAGCAGCCAACCAAGGGCGGGAGAGGCCTACAATGAGCAGTTCTTC. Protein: CASSQPRAGEAYNEQFF.

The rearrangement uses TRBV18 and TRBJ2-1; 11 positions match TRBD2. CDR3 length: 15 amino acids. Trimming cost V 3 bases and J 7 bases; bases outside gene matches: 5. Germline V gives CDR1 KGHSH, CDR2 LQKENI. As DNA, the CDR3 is TGTGCCAGCTCACCTCCTGCTAGCGGGAGGAATGAGCAGTTCTTC. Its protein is CASSPPASGRNEQFF.

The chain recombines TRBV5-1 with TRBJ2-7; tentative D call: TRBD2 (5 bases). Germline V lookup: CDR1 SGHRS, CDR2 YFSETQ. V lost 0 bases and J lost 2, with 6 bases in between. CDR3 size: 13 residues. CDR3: CASSLERPYEQYF. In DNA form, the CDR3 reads TGCGCCAGCAGCTTGGAGCGGCCCTACGAGCAGTACTTC.

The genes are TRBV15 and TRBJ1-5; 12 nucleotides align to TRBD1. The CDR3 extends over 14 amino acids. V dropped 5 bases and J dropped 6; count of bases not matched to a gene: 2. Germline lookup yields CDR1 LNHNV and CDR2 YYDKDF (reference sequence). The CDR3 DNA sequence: TGTGCCACCAGCCGGGACAGGGGGCTTCAGCCCCAGCATTTT. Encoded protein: CATSRDRGLQPQHF.

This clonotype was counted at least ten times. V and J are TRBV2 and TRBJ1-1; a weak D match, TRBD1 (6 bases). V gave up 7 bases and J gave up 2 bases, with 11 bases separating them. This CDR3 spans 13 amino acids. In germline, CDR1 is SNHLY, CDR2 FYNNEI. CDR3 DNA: TGTGCCAGCACGTCAGGGGATAACACTGAAGCTTTCTTT. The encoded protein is CASTSGDNTEAFF.

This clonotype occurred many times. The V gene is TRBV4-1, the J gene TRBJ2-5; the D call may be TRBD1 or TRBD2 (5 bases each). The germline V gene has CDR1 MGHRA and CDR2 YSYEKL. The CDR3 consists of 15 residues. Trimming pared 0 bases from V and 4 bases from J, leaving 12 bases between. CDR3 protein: CASSQEWQGPETQYF. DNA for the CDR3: TGCGCCAGCAGCCAAGAGTGGCAGGGACCAGAGACCCAGTACTTC.